Sequencing of this TCR beta chain was carried out in a study of blood T cell repertoires in COVID-19. Study-wide background: The cDNA or gDNA used as material had been derived from T cells, B-cell-depleted T cells, or PBMCs.

V was pared by 3 bases and J by 2 bases, with 8 bases of the junction left unmatched. The CDR3 is made up of 16 amino acids. CDR1 is LNHDA, CDR2 SQIVND, per germline (reference sequence). In the source study's methods: Amplifying reference gene primers gave estimates of nucleated cell counts. Some clones are missing from TCRdb's copy, which holds only in-frame ones; the method was immunoSEQ multiplex PCR. Clone size and V and J calls were adopted from that table, with D and trimming inferred from the DNA. Of more than 150,000 clones listed, 60% to 80% are singletons. Individuals drawn from 24 US areas were roughly 18 to 100 years old. Participants classified as exposed had met a COVID-19 case within 2 weeks before study entry.

The rearrangement joins TRBV19 to TRBJ2-7; the match to TRBD1 covers 9 bases. This clonotype was sampled from a man in his 60s who had been exposed to COVID-19. Source material: PBMCs or T cells enriched from blood (not recorded which). CDR3 nucleotide sequence: TGTGCCAGTAGTATGACAAGGACAGGGGAGACCTACGAGCAGTACTTC. The encoded protein is CASSMTRTGETYEQYF.